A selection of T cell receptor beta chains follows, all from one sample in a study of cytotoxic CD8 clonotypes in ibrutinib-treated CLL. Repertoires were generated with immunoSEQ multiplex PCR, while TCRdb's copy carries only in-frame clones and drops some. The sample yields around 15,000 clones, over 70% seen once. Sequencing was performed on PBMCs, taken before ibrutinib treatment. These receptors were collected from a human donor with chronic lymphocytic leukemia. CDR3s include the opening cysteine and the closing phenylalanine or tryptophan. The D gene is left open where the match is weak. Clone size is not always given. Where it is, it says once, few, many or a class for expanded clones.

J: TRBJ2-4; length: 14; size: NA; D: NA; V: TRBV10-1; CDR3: CASSEGTTKNIQYF; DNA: TGCGCCAGCAGCGAGGGAACGACCAAAAACATTCAGTACTTC
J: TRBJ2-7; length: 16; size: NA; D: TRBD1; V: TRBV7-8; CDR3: CASSLAAGQGPLEQYF; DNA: TGTGCCAGCAGCTTAGCGGCTGGACAGGGACCTCTCGAGCAGTACTTC
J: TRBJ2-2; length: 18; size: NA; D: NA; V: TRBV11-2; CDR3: CASSVQGGRLVKSGELFF; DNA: TGTGCCAGCAGCGTACAGGGAGGGAGGCTTGTGAAATCCGGGGAGCTGTTTTTT
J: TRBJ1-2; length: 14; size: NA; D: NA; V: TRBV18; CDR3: CASSPPSSYYGYTF; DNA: TGTGCCAGCTCACCACCGAGCAGCTACTATGGCTACACCTTC
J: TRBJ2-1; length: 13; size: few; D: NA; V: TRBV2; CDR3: CASTGTGNNEQFF; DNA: TGTGCCAGCACCGGAACAGGGAACAATGAGCAGTTCTTC
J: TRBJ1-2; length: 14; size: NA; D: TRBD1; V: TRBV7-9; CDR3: CASSLTGATHGYTF; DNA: TGTGCCAGCAGCCTGACAGGGGCAACCCATGGCTACACCTTC
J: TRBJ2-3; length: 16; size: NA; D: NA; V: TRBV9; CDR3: CASSGEPIAVGDTQYF; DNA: TGTGCCAGCAGCGGCGAACCCATAGCGGTGGGAGATACGCAGTATTTT
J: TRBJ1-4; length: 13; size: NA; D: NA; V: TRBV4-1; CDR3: CASRGGTGEKLFF; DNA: TGCGCCAGTAGGGGAGGGACCGGGGAAAAACTGTTTTTT
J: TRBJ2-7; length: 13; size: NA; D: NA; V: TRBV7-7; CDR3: CASSSGPTYEQYF; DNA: TGTGCTAGCAGCTCCGGGCCGACCTACGAGCAGTACTTC
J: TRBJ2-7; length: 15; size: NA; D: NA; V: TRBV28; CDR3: CASSLTRPRAYEQYF; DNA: TGTGCCAGCAGTTTAACTAGGCCCCGGGCCTACGAGCAGTACTTC
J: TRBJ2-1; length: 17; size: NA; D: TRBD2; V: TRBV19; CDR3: CASSIEKGLAGGGEQFF; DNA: TGTGCCAGTAGTATAGAAAAGGGGCTAGCGGGAGGAGGTGAGCAGTTCTTC
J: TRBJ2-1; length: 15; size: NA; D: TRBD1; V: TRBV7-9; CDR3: CASSLWTGSSLQQFF; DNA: TGTGCCAGCAGCTTATGGACAGGAAGCTCGCTTCAGCAGTTCTTC
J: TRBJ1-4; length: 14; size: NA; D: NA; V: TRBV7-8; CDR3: CASSLGFDDEKLFF; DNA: TGTGCCAGCAGCTTAGGATTCGACGATGAAAAACTGTTTTTT
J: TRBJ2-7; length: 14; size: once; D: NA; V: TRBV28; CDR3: CASSWAGGSYEQYF; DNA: TGTGCCAGCAGTTGGGCTGGGGGGTCCTACGAGCAGTACTTC
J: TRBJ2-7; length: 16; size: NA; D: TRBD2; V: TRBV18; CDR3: CASSPPRQRDYYEQYF; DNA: TGTGCCAGCTCACCACCAAGACAGCGGGACTACTACGAGCAGTACTTC
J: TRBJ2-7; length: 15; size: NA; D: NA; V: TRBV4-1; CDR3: CASSQPTRALYEQYF; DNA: TGCGCCAGCAGCCAACCGACACGGGCGCTCTACGAGCAGTACTTC
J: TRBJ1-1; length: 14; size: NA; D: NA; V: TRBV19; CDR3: CASSPTAQSTEAFF; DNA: TGTGCCAGTAGTCCTACTGCCCAGAGTACTGAAGCTTTCTTT
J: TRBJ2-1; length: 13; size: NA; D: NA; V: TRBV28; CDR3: CASTSPLYNEQFF; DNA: TGTGCCAGCACCTCGCCCCTATACAATGAGCAGTTCTTC